This T cell receptor (beta chain) was identified in a study of T cell responses to AZD1222 COVID-19 vaccine. Findings and limits, study-wide: Vaccine-related CD4 TCRs covered spike, predominating at 160-218 and 743-854. Of the AZD1222 recipients, only 5 or 6 were seropositive at baseline. Most donors were white British, females outnumbered males, and clonal diversity was possibly underestimated.

Regarding this clone: Antigen: not known.

The CDR3 is 15 amino acids. CDR1 and CDR2 from the germline V gene are SGHTA and FQGNSA. Unmatched junction bases numbered 5, after V lost 5 bases and J lost 1 base. Generated by immunoSEQ multiplex PCR, the TCRdb table keeps only in-frame clones and is missing some. Of fewer than 150,000 clones in the sample, around 84% were seen once. The clonotype originates from an adult in good health. This material consisted of peripheral blood, taken on day 0 of AZD1222 vaccination. V and J are TRBV7-2 and TRBJ2-1, with 7 bases that match TRBD2. The CDR3 DNA follows: TGTGCCAGCAGCGGCCTGCGGGGGTCCTACAATGAGCAGTTCTTC. Protein: CASSGLRGSYNEQFF.